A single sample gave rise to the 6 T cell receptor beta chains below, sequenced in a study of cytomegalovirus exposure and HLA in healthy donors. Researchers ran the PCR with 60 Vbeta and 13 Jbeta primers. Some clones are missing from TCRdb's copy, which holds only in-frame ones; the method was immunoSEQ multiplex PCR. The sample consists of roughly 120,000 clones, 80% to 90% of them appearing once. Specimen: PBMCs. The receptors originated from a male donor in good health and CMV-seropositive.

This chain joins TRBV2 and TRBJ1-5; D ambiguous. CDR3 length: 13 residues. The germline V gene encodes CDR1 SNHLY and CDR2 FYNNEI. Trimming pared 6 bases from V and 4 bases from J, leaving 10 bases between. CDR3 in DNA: TGTGCCAGCAGGCCGAACATGAATCAGCCCCAGCATTTT. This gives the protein CASRPNMNQPQHF.

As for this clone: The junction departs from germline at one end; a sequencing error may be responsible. The CDR3 loop is CASSQDRPQREIYGQYF. CDR3 DNA: TGTGCCAGCAGCCAAGATAGGCCCCAGCGGGAGATTTACGGGCAGTACTTC. The chain couples TRBV4-2 to TRBJ2-7; 8 bases are a match to TRBD2. Per germline, CDR1 LGHNA and CDR2 YNFKEQ. The CDR3 has 17 amino acids.

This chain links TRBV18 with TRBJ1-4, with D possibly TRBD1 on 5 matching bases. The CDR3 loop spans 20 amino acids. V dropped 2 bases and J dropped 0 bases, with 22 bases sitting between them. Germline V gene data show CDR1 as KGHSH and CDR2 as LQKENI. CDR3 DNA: TGTGCCAGCTCACCAACGCCCCACGGGGGTGTCTTTACAACTAATGAAAAACTGTTTTTT. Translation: CASSPTPHGGVFTTNEKLFF.

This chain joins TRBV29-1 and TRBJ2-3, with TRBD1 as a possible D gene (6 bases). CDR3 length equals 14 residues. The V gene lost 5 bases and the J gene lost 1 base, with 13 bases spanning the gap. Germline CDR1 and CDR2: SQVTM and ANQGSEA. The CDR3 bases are TGCAGCGTTCGGGGACACGAAGGCACAGATACGCAGTATTTT. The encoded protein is CSVRGHEGTDTQYF.

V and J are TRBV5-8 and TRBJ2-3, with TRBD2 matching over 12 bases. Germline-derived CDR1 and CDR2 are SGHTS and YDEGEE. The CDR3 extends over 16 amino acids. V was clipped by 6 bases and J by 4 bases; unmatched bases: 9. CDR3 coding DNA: TGTGCCAGCACCTTTCTCCGACTAGCGGGAGCAGATACGCAGTATTTT. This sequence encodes CASTFLRLAGADTQYF.

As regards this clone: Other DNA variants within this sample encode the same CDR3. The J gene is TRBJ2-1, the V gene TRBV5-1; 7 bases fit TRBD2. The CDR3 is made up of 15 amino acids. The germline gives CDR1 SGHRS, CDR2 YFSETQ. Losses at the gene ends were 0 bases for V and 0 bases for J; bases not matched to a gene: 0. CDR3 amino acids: CASSLGTSSYNEQFF. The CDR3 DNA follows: TGCGCCAGCAGCTTGGGGACTAGCTCCTACAATGAGCAGTTCTTC.